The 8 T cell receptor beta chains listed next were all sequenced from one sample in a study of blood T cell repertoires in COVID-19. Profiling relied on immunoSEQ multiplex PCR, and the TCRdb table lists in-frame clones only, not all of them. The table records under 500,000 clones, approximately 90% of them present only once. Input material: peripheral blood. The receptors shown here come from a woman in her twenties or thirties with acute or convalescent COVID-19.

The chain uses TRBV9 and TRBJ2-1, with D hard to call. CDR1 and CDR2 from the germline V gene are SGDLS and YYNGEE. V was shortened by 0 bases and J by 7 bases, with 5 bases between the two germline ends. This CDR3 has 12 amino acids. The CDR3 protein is CASSVGQNEQFF. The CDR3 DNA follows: TGTGCCAGCAGCGTAGGGCAGAATGAGCAGTTCTTC.

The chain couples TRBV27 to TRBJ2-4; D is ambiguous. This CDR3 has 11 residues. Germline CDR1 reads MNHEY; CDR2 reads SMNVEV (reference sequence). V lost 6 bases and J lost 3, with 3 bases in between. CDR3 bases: TGTGCCAGCAGCTTCAAAAACATTCAGTACTTC. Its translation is CASSFKNIQYF.

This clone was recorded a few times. This CDR3 is CASSPRLDYTEAFF. CDR3 coding DNA: TGTGCCAGCAGTCCCAGGTTGGACTACACTGAAGCTTTCTTT. The gene calls are TRBV2 and TRBJ1-1; D call uncertain. The V end lost 5 bases, the J end lost 3 bases, and 13 bases lay between the germline ends. The V gene's germline CDR1 is SNHLY and CDR2 FYNNEI. This CDR3 has 14 residues.

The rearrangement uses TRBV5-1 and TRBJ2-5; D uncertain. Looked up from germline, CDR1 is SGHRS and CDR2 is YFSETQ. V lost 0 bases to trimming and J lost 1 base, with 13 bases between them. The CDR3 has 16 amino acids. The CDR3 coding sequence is TGCGCCAGCAGCTTGGTTCCGCGGTCCTTCCAAGAGACCCAGTACTTC. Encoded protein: CASSLVPRSFQETQYF.

The CDR3 DNA reads TGTGCCAGTAGTTATGCGGGGGCGTGGTCTTTCTTT. It translates to CASSYAGAWSFF. The rearrangement uses TRBV19 and TRBJ1-1, with D perhaps TRBD1 (6 bases). V was shortened by 5 bases and J by 12 bases, with 16 bases between the two germline ends. The germline V gene encodes CDR1 LNHDA and CDR2 SQIVND (reference sequence). The CDR3 extends over 12 amino acids.

For the CDR3, the DNA is TGTGCCAGCTCCGCGGACAGGGGTTCCTACGAGCAGTACTTC. The encoded protein is CASSADRGSYEQYF. The chain recombines TRBV18 with TRBJ2-7, with 9 bases matching TRBD1. The CDR3 spans 14 residues. Germline V lookup: CDR1 KGHSH, CDR2 LQKENI. J gave up 1 base and V 6 bases, and 4 bases lay outside the gene matches.

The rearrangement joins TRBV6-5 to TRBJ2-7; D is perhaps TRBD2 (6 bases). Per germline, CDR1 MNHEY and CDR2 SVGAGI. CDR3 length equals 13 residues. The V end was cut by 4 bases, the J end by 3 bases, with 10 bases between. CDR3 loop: CASSWRTNYEQYF. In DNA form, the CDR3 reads TGTGCCAGCAGTTGGAGGACTAACTACGAGCAGTACTTC.

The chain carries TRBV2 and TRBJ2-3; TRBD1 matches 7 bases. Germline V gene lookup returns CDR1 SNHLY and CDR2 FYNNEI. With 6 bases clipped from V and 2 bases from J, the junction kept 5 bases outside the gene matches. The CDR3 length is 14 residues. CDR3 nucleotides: TGTGCCAGCAGCCTACAGGGGTCCACAGATACGCAGTATTTT. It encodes CASSLQGSTDTQYF.